Below are 12 T cell receptor beta chains sequenced from a single sample in a study of early T cells in non-severe SARS-CoV-2 infection. TCRdb ran MiXCR on the 5' RACE reads and lists one entry per CDR3 protein. The sample holds tens of thousands of distinct CDR3 sequences; roughly 5.7% are singletons and the top ten take 4.5% to 7.5%. Sample: whole blood. Every receptor here comes from an adult who was a healthcare worker with PCR-confirmed SARS-CoV-2 infection or an uninfected control (not recorded which).

This clonotype was counted at least ten times. This rearrangement joins TRBV12-3 or TRBV12-4 to TRBJ1-5; 8 bases are a match to TRBD1. The CDR3 consists of 15 residues. Germline trimming cut 5 bases from V and 5 bases from J; bases unmatched to any gene: 8. In DNA form, the CDR3 reads TGTGCCAGCAGTCAAGGTGGACAGGGCTATCAGCCCCAGCATTTT. It translates to CASSQGGQGYQPQHF.

This clonotype has a count of ten or more. At one end, the junction sequence differs from germline, possibly due to a read error. J is TRBJ2-7 and V is TRBV20-1; D unclear. The CDR3 has 14 residues. Germline CDR1 and CDR2: DFQATT and SNEGSKA (reference sequence). CDR3 in amino acids: CSARDRTNPYEQYF. The CDR3 coding sequence is TGCAGTGCCAGAGACCGGACGAATCCCTACGAGCAGTACTTC.

The chain is built from TRBV5-4 and TRBJ2-7; TRBD2 is a possible D gene (5 bases). The germline V gene encodes CDR1 SGHNT and CDR2 YYREEE (reference sequence). The V end was cut by 0 bases, the J end by 6 bases, with 16 bases between. The CDR3 is 15 amino acids. CDR3 loop: CASSLGGYVSGEQYF. The CDR3 DNA sequence: TGTGCCAGCAGCTTGGGAGGGTACGTATCCGGCGAGCAGTACTTC.

The table lists this clonotype with many counts. This sequence joins TRBV20-1 and TRBJ2-3; D tentatively reads TRBD1 or TRBD2 (5 bases each). Trimming removed 6 bases at V and 2 bases at J, with 12 bases between. The CDR3 has 13 residues. CDR1 is DFQATT and CDR2 is SNEGSKA in the germline V gene (reference sequence). The CDR3 DNA reads TGCAGTGCCGAGAGGGACCCCACAGATACGCAGTATTTT. This gives the protein CSAERDPTDTQYF.

This clonotype was picked up many times. The chain uses TRBV11-2 and TRBJ1-1; possible D gene TRBD1, 5 bases. The CDR3 totals 16 residues. CDR1 SGHAT and CDR2 FQNNGV come from the germline V gene. Trimming took 5 bases from V and 5 from J, leaving 21 bases between them. This CDR3 is CASSLRTDKGKTEAFF. The DNA for the CDR3 is TGTGCCAGCAGCCTGCGGACGGACAAGGGGAAGACTGAAGCTTTCTTT.

This clonotype has a handful of counts. The CDR3 DNA reads TGTGCCAGCAGCTTAGTGGCGGGAGCCTCACGTGATGAGCAGTTCTTC. Its translation is CASSLVAGASRDEQFF. The genes are TRBV11-2 and TRBJ2-1; 7 bases match TRBD2. CDR3 length: 16 amino acids. Trimming took 1 base from V and 8 from J; bases not matched to a gene: 11. Germline CDR1 is SGHAT and CDR2 is FQNNGV.

A few counts support this clonotype. The chain combines TRBV18 with TRBJ2-1; D is unresolved. Between the trimmed V and J ends, which lost 1 base and 0 bases, there was a span of 10 bases. CDR1 is KGHSH and CDR2 is LQKENI in the germline V gene. CDR3 length: 16 amino acids. CDR3 region: CASSPLRGVSYNEQFF. The CDR3 coding sequence is TGTGCCAGCTCACCACTCCGCGGAGTCTCCTACAATGAGCAGTTCTTC.

This sequence joins TRBV5-1 and TRBJ2-3; no firm D call. There are 13 residues in the CDR3. The ends were cut back, 3 bases at V and 7 bases at J, with 12 bases in the middle. Germline assignment: CDR1 SGHRS and CDR2 YFSETQ. Written as DNA, the CDR3 is TGCGCCAGCAGCTCCGCAGTGGGCAATACGCAGTATTTT. Amino acids: CASSSAVGNTQYF.

This clonotype was picked up many times. The chain is built from TRBV6-6 and TRBJ2-1; 7 bases map to TRBD2. This CDR3 contains 14 residues. V lost 2 bases to trimming and J lost 6 bases; unmatched junction nucleotides: 4. Germline V gene data show CDR1 as MNHNY and CDR2 as SVGAGI (reference sequence). CDR3 sequence: CASSYREEGNEQFF. The CDR3 DNA follows: TGTGCCAGCAGTTACCGGGAGGAGGGCAATGAGCAGTTCTTC.

Many counts were recorded for this clonotype. The V gene is TRBV5-1, the J gene TRBJ2-3; unclear D gene. The CDR3 extends over 14 amino acids. Germline assignment: CDR1 SGHRS and CDR2 YFSETQ. With 0 bases removed from V and 2 bases from J, the gap between germline ends came to 7 bases. Here the CDR3 reads CASSLEADTDTQYF. The CDR3 coding sequence is TGCGCCAGCAGCTTGGAGGCAGACACAGATACGCAGTATTTT.

This clonotype was found a few times. The CDR3 is CSAREVGESYNEQFF. The CDR3 DNA reads as TGCAGTGCTAGAGAAGTCGGGGAGTCCTACAATGAGCAGTTCTTC. The chain joins TRBV20-1 to TRBJ2-1, with a weak D call TRBD2 (5 bases). CDR1 is DFQATT and CDR2 is SNEGSKA in the germline V gene (reference sequence). V was shortened by 0 bases and J by 1 base, with 10 bases between the two germline ends. The CDR3 contains 15 residues.

This clonotype was detected ten times or more. The chain joins TRBV11-2 to TRBJ2-3; D ambiguous. Germline lookup yields CDR1 SGHAT and CDR2 FQNNGV. Deletions cut 5 bases from V and 6 bases from J, with 6 bases between. This CDR3 is 11 amino acids long. The CDR3 reads CASSIGDTQYF. DNA for the CDR3: TGTGCCAGCAGCATAGGTGATACGCAGTATTTT.